This T cell receptor beta chain appears in the sequencing data of a study of T cell repertoires in cytomegalovirus infection (dated by TCRdb to the late 2010s). General notes on the study: Alongside well-studied HLA-B-restricted epitopes, the peptide stimulations were aimed at recently identified HLA-C-restricted CMV epitopes, whose presentation resists viral immunomodulation. Because public TCR beta signatures pointed to carriage of CMV infection together with the matching HLA type, the HLA type of each donor mattered for the analysis.

In the paper's terms, the treatment or condition label means: in vitro stimulation with specific CMV peptide epitopes to enrich CMV-specific T cells. General conclusions and limits of the study: Carriers of CMV infection plus the relevant HLA type were discriminated by the cumulative frequency of public TCR beta family members in the study cohort and in an independent roughly 320-donor cohort. In the ex vivo response, HLA-C-restricted CMV-specific TCR beta clonotypes were dominant, and in two of eight donors the single most frequent clonotype came from this HLA-C-restricted group.

As for this clonotype: This clone's antigen is unknown. No much larger clone exists at a distance of one base, and base qualities are not known.

The germline V gene (reference sequence) specifies SEHNR as CDR1 and FQNEAQ as CDR2. The CDR3 has 15 amino acids, counting the end cysteine and phenylalanine. The only DNA kept is the CDR3, 45 bases in frame from the first base. Relative to germline, V is 2 bases shorter and J is 4 bases shorter, with 12 bases between their ends. For sequencing, an Illumina HiSeq 1500 was employed. TCRdb ran its own pipeline on the public reads, namely fastp trimming at Q25 and MiXCR clone calling, and kept in-frame beta chains. Each entry merges the rows of one CDR3 protein and shows their most common DNA and genes. The sample table lists about 37,000 distinct CDR3 sequences, about 48% of them with a count of one. Clones ranked in the top ten supply around nine tenths of the sample.

The rearranged chain carries TRBV7-9 and TRBJ2-1; the D gene is possibly TRBD1 or TRBD2, each agreeing over 5 bases. The TCR was taken from a human donor in good health (CMV status not recorded). Some clones in this sample may be carry-over from other donors' samples. The material was CD8+ T cells from cultured PBMCs, obtained from culture after CMV antigen stimulation. CDR3 loop: CASSLPGPLYNEQFF. The DNA is TGTGCCAGCAGCTTACCGGGACCTTTATACAATGAGCAGTTCTTC.